This T cell receptor (beta chain) stems from a study of OX40 agonist ivuxolimab in advanced cancers. The CDR3 runs to 13 residues. The germline V gene encodes CDR1 LGHNA and CDR2 YSLEER. Trimming removed 3 bases at V and 5 bases at J, with 10 bases between. Repertoires were generated with immunoSEQ multiplex PCR, while TCRdb's copy carries only in-frame clones and drops some. The sample lists roughly 66,000 clones, 70% to 90% seen once, with approximately 1.4% in the top ten. This sequence joins TRBV4-3 and TRBJ2-5; D is uncertain. This specimen consisted of CD4+ or CD8+ T cells sorted from blood, obtained in a trial of the OX40 agonist ivuxolimab. The sequence derives from an adult with an advanced solid tumor such as melanoma, head and neck, liver or kidney cancer. The CDR3 here is CASSHGIRETQYF. CDR3 sequence (DNA): TGCGCCAGCAGCCATGGCATCCGGGAGACCCAGTACTTC.